This is a list of T cell receptor beta chains from one sample in a study of blood T cells in healthy people across ages. TCRdb reprocessed the 5' RACE reads via MiXCR and lists one record per CDR3 protein. The sample carries about 1.4 million distinct CDR3 sequences, roughly 59% recorded once. Material for sequencing was blood. The source of these receptors is a man aged 18 to 29 in good health. The CDR3 runs from the conserved cysteine through the conserved F or W. D genes are given only for firm matches. Not all rows give a size; the values are once, few, many and, for expanded clones, a class.

clone size	CDR3 length	J gene	V gene	D gene	CDR3 protein	CDR3 DNA
NA	16	TRBJ2-1	TRBV28	TRBD2	CASTPPGGSIYNEQFF	TGTGCCAGCACCCCGCCGGGGGGATCTATTTACAATGAGCAGTTCTTC
NA	16	TRBJ2-7	TRBV27	NA	CASSLSAGGGSYEQYF	TGTGCCAGCAGTTTATCGGCTGGGGGCGGCTCCTACGAGCAGTACTTC
NA	14	TRBJ2-1	TRBV7-2	TRBD2	CASSVDRRGDEQFF	TGTGCCAGCAGCGTAGATCGGCGGGGGGATGAGCAGTTCTTC
NA	13	TRBJ2-2	TRBV9	NA	CASSPAVTGELFF	TGTGCCAGCAGCCCTGCGGTGACCGGGGAGCTGTTTTTT
NA	12	TRBJ2-2	TRBV7-9	NA	CASSLTPGELFF	TGTGCCAGCAGCTTAACTCCCGGGGAGCTGTTTTTT
few	11	TRBJ2-7	TRBV12-5	NA	CASGLVYEQYF	TGTGCTAGTGGTTTGGTCTACGAGCAGTACTTC
NA	13	TRBJ2-1	TRBV5-6	NA	CASSRGAPNEQFF	TGTGCCAGCAGCAGGGGGGCTCCCAATGAGCAGTTCTTC
few	14	TRBJ2-7	TRBV5-1	TRBD2	CASSPGDYAYEQYF	TGCGCCAGCAGCCCCGGGGACTACGCGTACGAGCAGTACTTC
once	14	TRBJ1-1	TRBV6-1	NA	CASSVLQGTLEAFF	TGTGCCAGCAGTGTTTTACAGGGAACCCTAGAAGCTTTCTTT
few	13	TRBJ1-2	TRBV14	NA	CASSTVPNYGYTF	TGTGCCAGCAGCACCGTACCTAACTATGGCTACACCTTC
few	15	TRBJ2-1	TRBV20-1	TRBD2	CSAQEPGLPYNEQFF	TGCAGTGCTCAAGAACCGGGACTACCCTACAATGAGCAGTTCTTC
NA	14	TRBJ2-3	TRBV10-3	TRBD2	CAIRPGLTADTQYF	TGTGCCATCAGACCGGGACTAACTGCTGATACGCAGTATTTT
few	14	TRBJ2-7	TRBV7-9	TRBD1	CASSGRDRGYEQYF	TGTGCCAGCAGCGGCCGGGACAGGGGCTACGAGCAGTACTTC
NA	16	TRBJ1-2	TRBV2	TRBD1	CASSELTTGVLYGYTF	TGTGCCAGCAGTGAGCTTACGACAGGGGTCCTCTATGGCTACACCTTC
NA	15	TRBJ1-2	TRBV7-2	TRBD1	CASSPNRGLVYGYTF	TGTGCCAGCAGCCCGAACAGGGGGCTGGTCTATGGCTACACCTTC
NA	14	TRBJ2-1	TRBV6-5	NA	CASSYSVGYNEQFF	TGTGCCAGCAGTTATTCGGTTGGCTACAATGAGCAGTTCTTC
few	13	TRBJ2-7	TRBV28	TRBD1	CAILGQGASEQYF	TGTGCCATCCTTGGACAGGGGGCAAGCGAGCAGTACTTC
many	16	TRBJ1-4	TRBV4-1	TRBD1	CASTPEGGTANEKLFF	TGCGCCAGCACTCCCGAGGGGGGGACAGCTAATGAAAAACTGTTTTTT
NA	15	TRBJ2-4	TRBV6-2/TRBV6-3	NA	CASSSVGAVKNIQYF	TGTGCCAGCAGTTCCGTCGGGGCAGTAAAAAACATTCAGTACTTC
few	15	TRBJ2-7	TRBV6-6	TRBD2	CASSFREGRIYEQYF	TGTGCCAGCAGTTTTCGGGAGGGCCGAATCTACGAGCAGTACTTC
NA	13	TRBJ2-7	TRBV29-1	TRBD1	CSGKTGSSYEQYF	TGCAGCGGCAAGACAGGGTCCTCCTACGAGCAGTACTTC
few	16	TRBJ2-4	TRBV18	NA	CASSPPLDKSKNIQYF	TGTGCCAGCTCACCCCCGCTGGACAAGTCCAAAAACATTCAGTACTTC
few	16	TRBJ1-1	TRBV29-1	NA	CSVAVAWGIDNTEAFF	TGCAGCGTTGCGGTGGCTTGGGGGATCGACAACACTGAAGCTTTCTTT
NA	15	TRBJ2-2	TRBV6-2/TRBV6-3	TRBD1	CASSFTGGYTGELFF	TGTGCCAGCAGTTTCACAGGGGGGTACACCGGGGAGCTGTTTTTT
NA	14	TRBJ2-2	TRBV28	NA	CASQGIEYTGELFF	TGTGCCAGCCAGGGGATTGAGTACACCGGGGAGCTGTTTTTT
few	15	TRBJ1-1	TRBV7-9	NA	CASSNLRASNTEAFF	TGTGCCAGCAGCAATCTACGGGCGTCGAACACTGAAGCTTTCTTT
NA	12	TRBJ2-7	TRBV6-6	NA	CASSDSTNEQYF	TGTGCCAGCAGTGACTCGACAAACGAGCAGTACTTC
NA	17	TRBJ2-1	TRBV20-1	TRBD2	CSARDFVASGSMNEQFF	TGCAGTGCTAGAGATTTCGTCGCTAGCGGGAGTATGAATGAGCAGTTCTTC
NA	14	TRBJ2-1	TRBV27	NA	CASTLGGSYNEQFF	TGTGCCAGCACCTTAGGGGGTTCCTACAATGAGCAGTTCTTC
NA	13	TRBJ2-1	TRBV7-6	NA	CASSPQMYNEQFF	TGTGCCAGCAGCCCGCAGATGTACAATGAGCAGTTCTTC
NA	16	TRBJ2-1	TRBV12-3/TRBV12-4	TRBD1	CASSTGTGRPYNEQFF	TGTGCCAGCAGCACCGGGACAGGGAGGCCCTACAATGAGCAGTTCTTC
NA	12	TRBJ2-5	TRBV20-1	NA	CSARPSEETQYF	TGCAGTGCTAGACCTAGCGAGGAGACCCAGTACTTC
NA	13	TRBJ1-2	TRBV12-3/TRBV12-4	NA	CASKHGSGYGYTF	TGTGCCAGCAAGCACGGTAGCGGCTATGGCTACACCTTC
NA	17	TRBJ2-7	TRBV12-3/TRBV12-4	TRBD1	CAGSFALPGQGAHEQYF	TGTGCCGGCAGTTTCGCCCTCCCGGGACAGGGGGCCCACGAGCAGTACTTC
NA	12	TRBJ1-1	TRBV25-1	NA	CASSEGRAEAFF	TGTGCCAGCAGTGAGGGGCGGGCTGAAGCTTTCTTT
once	15	TRBJ2-2	TRBV12-3/TRBV12-4	NA	CASSFLPRETGELFF	TGTGCCAGCAGTTTTCTACCGAGAGAGACCGGGGAGCTGTTTTTT
NA	16	TRBJ2-1	TRBV7-2	NA	CASSLYSGTVYNEQFF	TGTGCCAGCAGCTTGTACTCCGGGACGGTATACAATGAGCAGTTCTTC
NA	18	TRBJ2-1	TRBV11-2	TRBD2	CASSLDQGREVPYNEQFF	TGTGCCAGCAGCTTAGATCAGGGGCGGGAGGTTCCCTACAATGAGCAGTTCTTC
NA	15	TRBJ2-3	TRBV11-2	NA	CASSLTVTGRDTQYF	TGTGCCAGCAGCTTAACGGTTACGGGTAGAGATACGCAGTATTTT
NA	16	TRBJ2-2	TRBV4-3	NA	CASSRGSEANTGELFF	TGCGCCAGCAGCCGGGGGTCGGAAGCGAACACCGGGGAGCTGTTTTTT
NA	13	TRBJ2-2	TRBV29-1	NA	CSEGGANTGELFF	TGCAGCGAGGGGGGCGCGAACACCGGGGAGCTGTTTTTT
many	13	TRBJ2-1	TRBV6-2/TRBV6-3	NA	CASREDSYNEQFF	TGTGCCAGCAGGGAAGACAGCTACAATGAGCAGTTCTTC
few	18	TRBJ2-6	TRBV5-1	NA	CASNKFRGPLSGANVLTF	TGCGCCAGCAATAAGTTTAGGGGACCGCTATCTGGGGCCAACGTCCTGACTTTC
NA	16	TRBJ1-1	TRBV15	NA	CATSRGAGTYYTEAFF	TGTGCCACCAGCAGAGGAGCCGGGACATATTATACTGAAGCTTTCTTT